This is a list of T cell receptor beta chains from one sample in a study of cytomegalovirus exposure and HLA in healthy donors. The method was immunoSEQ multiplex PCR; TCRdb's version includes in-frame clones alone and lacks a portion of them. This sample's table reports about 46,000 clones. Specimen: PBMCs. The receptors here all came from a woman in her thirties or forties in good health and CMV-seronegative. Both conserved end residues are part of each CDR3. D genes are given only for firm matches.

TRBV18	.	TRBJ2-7	TGTGCCAGCCAGACAGGTTCCAACGAGCAGTACTTC	CASQTGSNEQYF
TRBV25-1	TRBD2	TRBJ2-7	TGTGCCAGCAGTGCTTGGACTAGCGGGAGAGATGAGCAGTACTTC	CASSAWTSGRDEQYF
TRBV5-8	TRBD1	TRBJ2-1	TGTGCCAGCAGCCACCGGGACAGCGCCTACAATGAGCAGTTCTTC	CASSHRDSAYNEQFF
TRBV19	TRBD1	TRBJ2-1	TGTGCCAGTAGTATGAGGGACAGGGGACATGAGCAGTTCTTC	CASSMRDRGHEQFF
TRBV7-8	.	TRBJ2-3	TGTGCCAGCAGCCCCCTTGCGGCAGATACGCAGTATTTT	CASSPLAADTQYF
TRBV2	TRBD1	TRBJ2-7	TGTGCCAGCCTACCTGGGACAGGGTGGAGCTACGAGCAGTACTTC	CASLPGTGWSYEQYF
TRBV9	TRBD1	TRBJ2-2	TGTGCCAGCAGCGAAGGGACAGGAGTGACCGGGGAGCTGTTTTTT	CASSEGTGVTGELFF
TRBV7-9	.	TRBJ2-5	TGTGCCAGCAGCTTACTCCACCAAGAGACCCAGTACTTC	CASSLLHQETQYF
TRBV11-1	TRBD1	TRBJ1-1	TGTGCCAGCAGCGTCGGACAGGGGAACACTGAAGCTTTCTTT	CASSVGQGNTEAFF
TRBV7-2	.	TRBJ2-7	TGTGCCAGCAGCTTGAGACGCGGATCCTACGAGCAGTACTTC	CASSLRRGSYEQYF
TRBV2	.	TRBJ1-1	TGTGCCAACGCGGGTGGGACTGAAGCTTTCTTT	CANAGGTEAFF
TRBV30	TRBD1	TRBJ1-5	TGTGCCTGGAGTGGGGGGACAGGGGATCGGGGGGAAAATCAGCCCCAGCATTTT	CAWSGGTGDRGENQPQHF
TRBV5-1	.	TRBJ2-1	TGCGCCAGCAGCTTGTTTCTGTTAACGAGCTCCTACAATGAGCAGTTCTTC	CASSLFLLTSSYNEQFF
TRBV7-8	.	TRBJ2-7	TGTGCCAGCAGCAGCGTCAGGGGAACCTACGAGCAGTACTTC	CASSSVRGTYEQYF
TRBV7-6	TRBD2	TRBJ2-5	TGTGCCAGCAGCTTAGAAAAGCTAGCGGGAGGAGAGACCCAGTACTTC	CASSLEKLAGGETQYF
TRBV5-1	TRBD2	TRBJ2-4	TGCGCCAGCAGCTTGACTAGCGGGAGAACCAAAAACATTCAGTACTTC	CASSLTSGRTKNIQYF
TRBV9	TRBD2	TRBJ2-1	TGTGCCAGCAGCGTAGGAGCGGGATCCGACAATGAGCAGTTCTTC	CASSVGAGSDNEQFF
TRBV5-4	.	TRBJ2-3	TGTGCCAGCAGCTTAGCGGATGTTATAACAGATACGCAGTATTTT	CASSLADVITDTQYF
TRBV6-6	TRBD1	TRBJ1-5	TGTGCAGGACAGGGGGACAATCAGCCCCAGCATTTT	CAGQGDNQPQHF
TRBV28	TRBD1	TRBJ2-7	TGTGCCAGCAGGAGGACAGGGGGCGCCTACGAGCAGTACTTC	CASRRTGGAYEQYF
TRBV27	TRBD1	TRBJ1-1	TGTGCCAGCATTGGGACAGCTCCTTTGGGAGCTTTCTTT	CASIGTAPLGAFF
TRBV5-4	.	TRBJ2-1	TGTGCCAGCAGGTTCGACAGCCGGAGCTCCTACAATGAGCAGTTCTTC	CASRFDSRSSYNEQFF
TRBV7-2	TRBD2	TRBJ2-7	TGTGCCAGCAGCTCTAGCGGGAGGTCTGCCCACGAGCAGTACTTC	CASSSSGRSAHEQYF
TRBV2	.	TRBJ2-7	TGTGCCAGCAGTCGAGGAGGCACCTACGAGCAGTACTTC	CASSRGGTYEQYF
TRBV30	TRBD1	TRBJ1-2	TGTGCCTGGAGAACAACCGGGACAGGGACCGGCTACACCTTC	CAWRTTGTGTGYTF
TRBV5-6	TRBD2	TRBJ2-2	TGTGCCAGCAGCTTGGAGGGCGGGAGCCGCACCGGGGAGCTGTTTTTT	CASSLEGGSRTGELFF
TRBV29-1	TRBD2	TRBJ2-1	TGCAGCGTTGGGGCGGGGGATGTGGGGAATGAGCAGTTCTTC	CSVGAGDVGNEQFF
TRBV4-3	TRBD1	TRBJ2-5	TGCGCCAGCAGCCAACTGACAGGGTCGGAGACCCAGTACTTC	CASSQLTGSETQYF
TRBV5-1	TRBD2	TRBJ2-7	TGCGCCAGCAGCTTAACATTGGGAGGGTCGGGCGAGCAGTACTTC	CASSLTLGGSGEQYF
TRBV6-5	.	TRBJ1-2	TGTGCCAGCAGGAGGACAGCAAATACTAACTATGGCTACACCTTC	CASRRTANTNYGYTF
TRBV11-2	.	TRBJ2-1	TGTGCCAGCAGATTCGTCCGGGTTGAGCAGTTCTTC	CASRFVRVEQFF
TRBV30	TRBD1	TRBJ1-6	TGTGCCTGTAGGGTCCCCACAGGGGGCAGTAATTCACCCCTCCACTTT	CACRVPTGGSNSPLHF
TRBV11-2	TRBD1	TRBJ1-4	TGTGCCAGCAGCCACGGAGACAGGGGATTCAATGAAAAACTGTTTTTT	CASSHGDRGFNEKLFF
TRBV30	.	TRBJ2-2	TGTGCATTAGACAGCCTTACGAAGCTGTTTTTT	CALDSLTKLFF
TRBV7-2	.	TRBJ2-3	TGTGCCAGCAGCTCAGGGGCAAATCCAACGCAGTATTTT	CASSSGANPTQYF
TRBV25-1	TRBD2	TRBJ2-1	TGTGCCAGCAGTGATCCCTTAGCGGGAGCCTACAATGAGCAGTTCTTC	CASSDPLAGAYNEQFF
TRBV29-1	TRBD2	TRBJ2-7	TGCAGCGTTGAAGGGCGCGGGAGGGAATACGAGCAGTACTTC	CSVEGRGREYEQYF
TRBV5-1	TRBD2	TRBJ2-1	TGCGCCAGCAGCTATCCCGGGACTAGCGGGTGGGGTGAGCAGTTCTTC	CASSYPGTSGWGEQFF
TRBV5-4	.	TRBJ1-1	TGTGCCAGCAGCTTTGACCCGGAGGGGACTGAAGCTTTCTTT	CASSFDPEGTEAFF
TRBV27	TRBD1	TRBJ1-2	TGTGCCAGCAGTTTATTCCCGGGACAGGCTGTTGGCTACACCTTC	CASSLFPGQAVGYTF
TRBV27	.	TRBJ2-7	TGTGCCAGCGGCCTTTCCTACGAGCAGTACTTC	CASGLSYEQYF
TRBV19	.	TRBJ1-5	TGTGCCACCCTGCCAGGGAAGAGCAATCAGCCCCAGCATTTT	CATLPGKSNQPQHF
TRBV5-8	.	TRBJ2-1	TGTGCCAGCAGCTTGGACAGGGCCGTGCATGAGCAGTTCTTC	CASSLDRAVHEQFF
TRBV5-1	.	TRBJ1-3	TGCGCCAGCAGCTTGGAAGGGGCAGCTGGAAACACCATATATTTT	CASSLEGAAGNTIYF
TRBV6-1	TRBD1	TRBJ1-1	TGTGCCAGCAGAGGTGGGACAGGACTTACTGAAGCTTTCTTT	CASRGGTGLTEAFF